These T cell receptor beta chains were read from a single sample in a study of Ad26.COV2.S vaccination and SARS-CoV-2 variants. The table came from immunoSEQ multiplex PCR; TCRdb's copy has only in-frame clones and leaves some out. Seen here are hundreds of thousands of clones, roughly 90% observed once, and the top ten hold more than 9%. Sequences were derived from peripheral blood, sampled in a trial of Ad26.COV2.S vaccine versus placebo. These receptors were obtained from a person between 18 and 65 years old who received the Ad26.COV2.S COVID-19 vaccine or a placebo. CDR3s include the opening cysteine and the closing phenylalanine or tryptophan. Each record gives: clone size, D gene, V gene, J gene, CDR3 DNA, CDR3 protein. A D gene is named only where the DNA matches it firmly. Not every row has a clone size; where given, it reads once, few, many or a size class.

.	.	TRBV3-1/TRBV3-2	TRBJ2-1	TGTGCCAGCAGCCGATCCCAAGGAGGGTATGAGCAGTTCTTC	CASSRSQGGYEQFF
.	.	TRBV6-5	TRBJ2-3	TGTGCCAGCAGTTTAGCAGATACGCAGTATTTT	CASSLADTQYF
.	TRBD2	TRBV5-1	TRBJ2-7	TGCGCCAGCAGCAGAGGACTAGGTCGCGAGCAGTACTTC	CASSRGLGREQYF
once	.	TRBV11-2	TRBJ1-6	TGTGCCAGCAGCTTTATCTCGGACAGTCGGAATTCACCCCTCCACTTT	CASSFISDSRNSPLHF
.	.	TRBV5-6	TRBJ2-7	TGTGCCAGCAGCTTGTGGCAGGAAGTCTACGAGCAGTACTTC	CASSLWQEVYEQYF
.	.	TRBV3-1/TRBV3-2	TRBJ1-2	TGTGCCAGCAGCCAAGAGGTCAGGGCCTCCTATGGCTACACCTTC	CASSQEVRASYGYTF
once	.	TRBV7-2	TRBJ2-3	TGTGCCAGCAGCTTAGTTCGGTTCACAGATACGCAGTATTTT	CASSLVRFTDTQYF
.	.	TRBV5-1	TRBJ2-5	TGCGCCAGCAGCACCGGGACGCAGGGGGAGACCCAGTACTTC	CASSTGTQGETQYF
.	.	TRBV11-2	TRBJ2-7	TGTGCCAGCAGTTTTATCCCAGAGAGCTCCTACGAGCAGTACTTC	CASSFIPESSYEQYF
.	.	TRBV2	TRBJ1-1	TGTGCCAGCAGTCCCACGGCGATGAACACTGAAGCTTTCTTT	CASSPTAMNTEAFF
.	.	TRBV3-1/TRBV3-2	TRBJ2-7	TGTGCCAGCAGCCAAAACAGGGATGGCGAGCAGTACTTC	CASSQNRDGEQYF
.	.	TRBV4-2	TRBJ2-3	TGTGCCAGCAGCCAAGACTACACAGATACGCAGTATTTT	CASSQDYTDTQYF
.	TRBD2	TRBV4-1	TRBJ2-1	TGCGCCAGCAGCCAACTTGATAGCGGGTTATACAATGAGCAGTTCTTC	CASSQLDSGLYNEQFF
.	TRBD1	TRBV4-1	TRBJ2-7	TGCGCCAGCAGCCCGGACGGGACAGCCTACGAGCAGTACTTC	CASSPDGTAYEQYF
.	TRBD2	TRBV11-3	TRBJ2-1	TGTGCCAGCAGCCCACGGACTAGCGGGGACGCCAATGAGCAGTTCTTC	CASSPRTSGDANEQFF
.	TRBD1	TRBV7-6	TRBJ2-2	TGTGCCAGCAGCTCAAGACCGGGACAGGGAACCGGGGAGCTGTTTTTT	CASSSRPGQGTGELFF
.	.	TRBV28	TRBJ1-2	TGTGCCAGCAGTTTGGGGGGGGAAGGTGGCTACACCTTC	CASSLGGEGGYTF
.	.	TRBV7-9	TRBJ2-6	TGTGCCAGCACCGGATACTCTGGGGCCAACGTCCTGACTTTC	CASTGYSGANVLTF
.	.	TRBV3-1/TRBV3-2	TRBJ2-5	TGTGCCAGCAGCTCACAATTGGGGGAGACCCAGTACTTC	CASSSQLGETQYF
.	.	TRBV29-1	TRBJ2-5	TGCAGCGTCTCAGCTCCTGGAGAGACCCAGTACTTC	CSVSAPGETQYF
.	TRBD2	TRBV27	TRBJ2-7	TGTGCCAGCAGTTGGCGGGGGAGCTCCTACGAGCAGTACTTC	CASSWRGSSYEQYF
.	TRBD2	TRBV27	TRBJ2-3	TGTGCCAGCAGATCTATAGCGGGAGGGGGCACAGATACGCAGTATTTT	CASRSIAGGGTDTQYF
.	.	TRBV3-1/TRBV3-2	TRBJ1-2	TGTGCCAGCAGCCAAGATGTCCGTGCGGGCTACACCTTC	CASSQDVRAGYTF
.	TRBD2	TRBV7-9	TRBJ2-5	TGTGCCAGCAGCGGGACTAGCGACTTAGAGACCCAGTACTTC	CASSGTSDLETQYF